These T cell receptor beta chains were read from a single sample in a study of CD8+CD57+ T cells in acquired aplastic anemia. Using its own MiXCR run on the reads, TCRdb lists one record per CDR3 protein. The sample lists 160,000 or so distinct CDR3 sequences; 71% were seen once. The sequencing input was sorted CD4+, CD8+, or CD8+CD57+ T cells (not recorded which) from PBMCs. The source is a human donor with aplastic anemia. Both conserved end residues are part of each CDR3. A D gene is named only where the DNA matches it firmly. Clone size is stated in some rows and not others, as once, few, many or a class when expanded.

CDR3aa: CSARGGGPLSYEQYF
CDR3nt: TGCAGTGCTAGAGGAGGGGGGCCCCTCTCCTACGAGCAGTACTTC
v_gene: TRBV20-1
d_gene: NA
abundance: NA
j_gene: TRBJ2-7

CDR3aa: CATSRVPGLAAANEQFF
CDR3nt: TGTGCCACCAGCAGAGTACCCGGACTAGCGGCCGCCAATGAGCAGTTCTTC
v_gene: TRBV15
d_gene: TRBD2
abundance: once
j_gene: TRBJ2-1

CDR3aa: CATSGGTVREKLFF
CDR3nt: TGTGCCACCAGCGGAGGGACAGTTCGCGAAAAACTGTTTTTT
v_gene: TRBV15
d_gene: TRBD1
abundance: NA
j_gene: TRBJ1-4

CDR3aa: CASSSSPGGAEAFF
CDR3nt: TGTGCCAGCAGCTCGAGCCCAGGCGGGGCTGAAGCTTTCTTT
v_gene: TRBV7-6
d_gene: NA
abundance: once
j_gene: TRBJ1-1

CDR3aa: CSATLPSRSYEQYF
CDR3nt: TGCAGTGCTACATTGCCCTCCCGGTCGTACGAGCAGTACTTC
v_gene: TRBV20-1
d_gene: NA
abundance: NA
j_gene: TRBJ2-7

CDR3aa: CASSLRQGSDTQYF
CDR3nt: TGTGCCAGCAGCTTAAGACAGGGCTCAGATACGCAGTATTTT
v_gene: TRBV5-5
d_gene: TRBD1
abundance: few
j_gene: TRBJ2-3

CDR3aa: CASSSGDAGELFF
CDR3nt: TGTGCCAGCAGTAGTGGCGACGCCGGGGAGCTGTTTTTT
v_gene: TRBV6-4
d_gene: NA
abundance: NA
j_gene: TRBJ2-2

CDR3aa: CASSLGLSGTQYF
CDR3nt: TGTGCCAGCAGCTTAGGCCTCTCAGGGACCCAGTACTTC
v_gene: TRBV7-2
d_gene: NA
abundance: NA
j_gene: TRBJ2-5

CDR3aa: CSAGRRGPDYNEQFF
CDR3nt: TGCAGTGCTGGTCGGAGGGGGCCAGACTACAATGAGCAGTTCTTC
v_gene: TRBV20-1
d_gene: NA
abundance: NA
j_gene: TRBJ2-1

CDR3aa: CSAHFRTGPYEQYF
CDR3nt: TGCAGTGCTCATTTCAGGACAGGCCCCTACGAGCAGTACTTC
v_gene: TRBV20-1
d_gene: TRBD1
abundance: NA
j_gene: TRBJ2-7

CDR3aa: CASSLDTSYQRNEQFF
CDR3nt: TGTGCCAGCAGCTTAGATACTAGCTACCAGCGCAATGAGCAGTTCTTC
v_gene: TRBV7-9
d_gene: NA
abundance: NA
j_gene: TRBJ2-1

CDR3aa: CANKPGQGDTGELFF
CDR3nt: TGTGCCAACAAACCGGGACAGGGGGACACCGGGGAGCTGTTTTTT
v_gene: TRBV7-2
d_gene: TRBD1
abundance: NA
j_gene: TRBJ2-2

CDR3aa: CASSLGGDGEKLFF
CDR3nt: TGTGCCAGCAGCTTAGGGGGCGACGGGGAAAAACTGTTTTTT
v_gene: TRBV7-2
d_gene: NA
abundance: NA
j_gene: TRBJ1-4

CDR3aa: CASSIGGRGTEAFF
CDR3nt: TGTGCCAGTAGTATCGGGGGAAGAGGCACTGAAGCTTTCTTT
v_gene: TRBV19
d_gene: NA
abundance: NA
j_gene: TRBJ1-1

CDR3aa: CASSLVKSYEQYF
CDR3nt: TGTGCCAGCAGTTTGGTAAAGTCCTACGAGCAGTACTTC
v_gene: TRBV12-3/TRBV12-4
d_gene: NA
abundance: NA
j_gene: TRBJ2-7

CDR3aa: CSVEGETQYF
CDR3nt: TGCAGCGTTGAGGGAGAGACCCAGTACTTC
v_gene: TRBV29-1
d_gene: NA
abundance: once
j_gene: TRBJ2-5

CDR3aa: CASSSQGHTEAFF
CDR3nt: TGTGCCAGCAGCTCACAGGGGCACACTGAAGCTTTCTTT
v_gene: TRBV7-9
d_gene: TRBD1
abundance: NA
j_gene: TRBJ1-1

CDR3aa: CASWAALNFNSPLHF
CDR3nt: TGTGCCAGCTGGGCAGCCCTGAACTTTAATTCACCCCTCCACTTT
v_gene: TRBV6-1
d_gene: NA
abundance: NA
j_gene: TRBJ1-6

CDR3aa: CATSDSGQGVHEQYF
CDR3nt: TGTGCCACCAGTGATTCGGGACAGGGGGTACACGAGCAGTACTTC
v_gene: TRBV24-1
d_gene: TRBD1
abundance: NA
j_gene: TRBJ2-7

CDR3aa: CVSSIENTGELFF
CDR3nt: TGTGTCAGCAGTATTGAGAACACCGGGGAGCTGTTTTTT
v_gene: TRBV6-4
d_gene: NA
abundance: NA
j_gene: TRBJ2-2

CDR3aa: CASSDRGRSPDTQYF
CDR3nt: TGTGCCAGCAGTGACCGGGGGCGAAGTCCAGATACGCAGTATTTT
v_gene: TRBV2
d_gene: NA
abundance: few
j_gene: TRBJ2-3

CDR3aa: CASSWSGGAGGYTF
CDR3nt: TGTGCCAGCAGCTGGTCAGGGGGCGCCGGGGGCTACACCTTC
v_gene: TRBV5-8
d_gene: TRBD1
abundance: NA
j_gene: TRBJ1-2

CDR3aa: CASSNRGHRTNVLTF
CDR3nt: TGTGCCAGTAGTAACCGGGGGCATAGGACCAACGTCCTGACTTTC
v_gene: TRBV19
d_gene: NA
abundance: NA
j_gene: TRBJ2-6

CDR3aa: CATSPRTARQPQHF
CDR3nt: TGTGCCACCAGCCCCCGCACAGCCCGTCAGCCCCAGCATTTT
v_gene: TRBV15
d_gene: NA
abundance: NA
j_gene: TRBJ1-5

CDR3aa: CSARDLLRQRSSEQYF
CDR3nt: TGCAGTGCTAGAGATCTCCTCAGGCAGCGAAGCAGCGAGCAGTACTTC
v_gene: TRBV20-1
d_gene: NA
abundance: few
j_gene: TRBJ2-7

CDR3aa: CASSWGQADTQYF
CDR3nt: TGTGCCAGCAGCTGGGGGCAAGCAGATACGCAGTATTTT
v_gene: TRBV7-4
d_gene: NA
abundance: NA
j_gene: TRBJ2-3